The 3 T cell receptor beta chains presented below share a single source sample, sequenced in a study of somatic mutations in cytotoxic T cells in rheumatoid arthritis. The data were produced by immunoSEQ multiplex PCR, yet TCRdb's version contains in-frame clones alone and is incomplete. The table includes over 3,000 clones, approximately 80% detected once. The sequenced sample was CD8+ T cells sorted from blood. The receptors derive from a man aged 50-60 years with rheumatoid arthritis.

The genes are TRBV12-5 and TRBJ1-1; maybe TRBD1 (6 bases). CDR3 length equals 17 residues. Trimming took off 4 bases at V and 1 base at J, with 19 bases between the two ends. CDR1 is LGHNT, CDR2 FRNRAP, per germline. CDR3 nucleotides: TGTGCTAGTGGTTCCCGCGTCTGGGGGGGCTCGAACACTGAAGCTTTCTTT. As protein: CASGSRVWGGSNTEAFF.

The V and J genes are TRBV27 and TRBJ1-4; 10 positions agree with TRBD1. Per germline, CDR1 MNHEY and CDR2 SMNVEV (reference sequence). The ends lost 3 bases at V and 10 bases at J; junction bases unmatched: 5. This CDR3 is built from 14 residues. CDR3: CASSFGQGDGKLFF. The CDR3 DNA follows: TGTGCCAGCAGTTTTGGACAGGGGGACGGAAAACTGTTTTTT. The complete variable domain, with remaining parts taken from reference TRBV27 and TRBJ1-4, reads EAQVTQNPRYLITVTGKKLTVTCSQNMNHEYMSWYRQDPGLGLRQIYYSMNVEVTDKGDVPEGYKVSRKEKRNFPLILESPSPNQTSLYFCASSFGQGDGKLFFGSGTQLSVL.

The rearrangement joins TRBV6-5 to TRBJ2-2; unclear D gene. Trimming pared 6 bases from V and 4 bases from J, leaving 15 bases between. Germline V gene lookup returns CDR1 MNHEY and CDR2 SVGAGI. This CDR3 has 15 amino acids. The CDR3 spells CASRLGHRSTGELFF. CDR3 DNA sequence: TGTGCCAGCAGACTTGGCCATAGGAGCACCGGGGAGCTGTTTTTT.